Each of the 31 T cell receptor beta chains below was sequenced from the same sample in a study of blood T cells in healthy people across ages. For the second PCR, which ran for about 6 to 12 cycles, a sample-barcoded 5' primer and a J-beta primer mix were used. TCRdb recomputed calls from the 5' RACE reads with MiXCR, one row per CDR3 protein. The sample consists of some 640,000 distinct CDR3 sequences, about 30% of them appearing once. The specimen was blood. The origin of the receptors is a woman older than 75 in good health.

The sample holds a few counts of this clonotype. One base away lies a much larger clone, so this may be a sequencing read error. The V call is TRBV20-1, the J call TRBJ2-3, with D perhaps matching TRBD2 (6 bases). This CDR3 has 14 amino acids. Trimming removed 3 bases from V and 0 bases from J, with 10 bases in between. Germline V gene sequence: CDR1 DFQATT, CDR2 SNEGSKA (reference sequence). CDR3 coding DNA: TGCAGTGCTAGTGTAGCGGAGAGCACAGATACGCAGTATTTT. Translated: CSASVAESTDTQYF.

This clonotype was observed at least ten times. The chain links TRBV30 to TRBJ1-5; 10 bases agree with TRBD1. The CDR3 is 12 residues long. Germline V CDR1 and CDR2: GTSNPN, SVGIG (reference sequence). Unmatched junction bases numbered 0, after V lost 5 bases and J lost 5 bases. The chain's CDR3 is CAWGTGDQPQHF. The CDR3 DNA follows: TGTGCCTGGGGGACAGGGGATCAGCCCCAGCATTTT.

This clonotype was detected ten times or more. This chain joins TRBV20-1 and TRBJ2-7, with 9 nucleotides matching TRBD1. Losses at the gene ends were 8 bases for V and 3 bases for J; bases not matched to a gene: 5. CDR1 and CDR2 from the germline V gene are DFQATT and SNEGSKA (reference sequence). The CDR3 is 12 amino acids. The CDR3 here is CSSQDRGYEQYF. DNA for the CDR3: TGCAGTTCCCAGGACAGGGGCTACGAGCAGTACTTC.

The sample holds many counts of this clonotype. The chain combines TRBV29-1 with TRBJ2-3; D is perhaps TRBD2 (5 bases). Per germline, CDR1 SQVTM and CDR2 ANQGSEA. The V end was cut by 5 bases, the J end by 6 bases, with 12 bases between. The CDR3 length is 12 residues. The CDR3 sequence is CSVRGRGDTQYF. The CDR3, as DNA: TGCAGCGTTCGGGGAAGAGGTGATACGCAGTATTTT.

This CDR3 is CASTTSRIPGGYTF. CDR3 nucleotides: TGTGCCAGCACTACGAGCAGGATCCCAGGGGGCTACACCTTC. V is TRBV28 and J is TRBJ1-2, with TRBD1 as a possible D gene (5 bases). The CDR3 consists of 14 residues. Germline-derived CDR1 and CDR2 are MDHEN and SYDVKM. Trimming cost V 7 bases and J 8 bases, with 20 bases left between them.

This clonotype was recorded at least ten times. This chain links TRBV20-1 with TRBJ1-2; D perhaps matches TRBD1 (5 bases). With 6 bases removed from V and 2 bases from J, the gap between germline ends came to 19 bases. This CDR3 has 15 residues. The germline V gene encodes CDR1 DFQATT and CDR2 SNEGSKA (reference sequence). DNA of the CDR3: TGCAGTGCGGAAGACAGCACCGGATCCAACTATGGCTACACCTTC. This gives the protein CSAEDSTGSNYGYTF.

This clonotype has just one count. The chain carries TRBV7-3 and TRBJ2-6, with no clear D. V was cut by 1 base and J by 0 bases, with 13 bases left in between. Germline V lookup: CDR1 SGHTA, CDR2 FQGTGA. This CDR3 has 18 residues. The CDR3 nucleotides read TGTGCCAGCAGCTTAATCGCAGCTCAATTCTCTGGGGCCAACGTCCTGACTTTC. It translates to CASSLIAAQFSGANVLTF.

Worth noting for this clonotype: Since a much larger clone is just one base distant, this may be a read error. The rearrangement uses TRBV5-4 and TRBJ2-1, with 8 bases lining up with TRBD2. Per germline, CDR1 SGHNT and CDR2 YYREEE (reference sequence). Trimming took 5 bases from V and 5 from J; bases not matched to a gene: 6. The CDR3 runs 14 residues. CDR3 DNA: TGTGCCAGCAGGTGCCTAGCGGGCGACAATGAGCAGTTCTTC. This codes for CASRCLAGDNEQFF.

The rearrangement uses TRBV29-1 and TRBJ2-1; D ambiguous. Germline CDR1 SQVTM, CDR2 ANQGSEA. The CDR3 is made up of 12 amino acids. The CDR3 reads CSADSGYNEQFF. The CDR3 DNA reads TGCAGTGCCGACTCGGGTTACAATGAGCAGTTCTTC.

This clonotype was seen a handful of times. V usage is TRBV9 and J usage is TRBJ2-2; TRBD2 matches at 12 bases. With 4 bases clipped from V and 4 bases from J, the junction kept 8 bases outside the gene matches. CDR1 is SGDLS, CDR2 YYNGEE, per germline. This CDR3 is built from 17 residues. The CDR3 DNA follows: TGTGCCAGCAGCAGTCCTAGCGGGGGGGGACCCACCGGGGAGCTGTTTTTT. Translated: CASSSPSGGGPTGELFF.

This clonotype was counted many times. The V and J genes are TRBV6-2 or TRBV6-3 and TRBJ2-3; D remains ambiguous. Deletions cut 7 bases from V and 11 bases from J, with 16 bases between. This CDR3 is built from 12 residues. Germline values: CDR1 MNHEY, CDR2 SVGEGT. The CDR3 here is CASTIVGERQYF. CDR3 coding DNA: TGTGCCAGCACTATAGTGGGCGAGAGGCAGTATTTT.

For this clonotype: This may be a read error: a much more frequent sequence differs by one nucleotide. This chain joins TRBV7-2 and TRBJ2-1; no firm D call. The V and J ends lost 6 bases and 9 bases respectively, with 12 bases between them. The CDR3 spans 12 residues. Germline CDR1 is SGHTA and CDR2 is FQGNSA. DNA of the CDR3: TGTGCCAGCAGTTTGGCTTCTTTTGAGCAGTTCTTC. Amino acid sequence: CASSLASFEQFF.

This clonotype showed up many times. The chain carries TRBV12-3 or TRBV12-4 and TRBJ2-5; D is uncertain. V lost 3 bases and J 5 bases, leaving 13 bases between the germline ends. The CDR3 is 14 residues long. CDR3: CASSFGQPPETQYF. For the CDR3, the DNA is TGTGCCAGCAGTTTTGGGCAACCTCCCGAGACCCAGTACTTC.

Note on this clonotype: Since a much larger clone is just one base distant, this may be a read error. The rearrangement links TRBV12-3 or TRBV12-4 to TRBJ2-7, with D possibly being TRBD2 (6 bases). V gave up 1 base and J gave up 7 bases, with 20 bases separating them. The CDR3 extends over 16 amino acids. The CDR3 DNA reads as TGTGCCAGCAGTTTAGGCTCCCTCGTCCGGGAGAATGAGCAGTACTTC. Translating it yields CASSLGSLVRENEQYF.

Ten or more counts support this clonotype. The chain uses TRBV4-2 and TRBJ2-7; 7 nucleotides align to TRBD2. The V gene's germline CDR1 is LGHNA and CDR2 YNFKEQ. Losses at the gene ends were 4 bases for V and 2 bases for J; bases not matched to a gene: 11. This CDR3 comprises 16 residues. CDR3 region: CASSLFGAGDTYEQYF. CDR3 nucleotide sequence: TGTGCCAGCAGCCTGTTCGGGGCGGGGGATACCTACGAGCAGTACTTC.

This clonotype was recorded many times. The chain is built from TRBV7-2 and TRBJ1-4; D perhaps matches TRBD1 (5 bases). The V and J ends lost 1 base and 4 bases respectively, with 7 bases between them. Per germline, CDR1 SGHTA and CDR2 FQGNSA. The CDR3 loop spans 14 amino acids. CDR3 nucleotides: TGTGCCAGCAGCTTAGATAGGGGTAATGAAAAACTGTTTTTT. This gives the protein CASSLDRGNEKLFF.

This clonotype was recorded a few times. This sequence may be a read error, since a much larger clone differs from it by one base. In DNA, the CDR3 is TGTGCCAGCAGCTTAGTGGCGGGGCGGACTGATGAGCAGTACTTC. It encodes CASSLVAGRTDEQYF. The chain couples TRBV7-2 to TRBJ2-5; TRBD2 is a possible D gene (6 bases). Trimming took 1 base from V and 11 from J, leaving 20 bases between them. Looked up from germline, CDR1 is SGHTA and CDR2 is FQGNSA. CDR3 length equals 15 residues.

V gene TRBV2 combines with J gene TRBJ2-5; 11 bases are a match to TRBD2. V dropped 6 bases and J dropped 4; count of bases not matched to a gene: 7. The CDR3 covers 15 residues. Looked up from germline, CDR1 is SNHLY and CDR2 is FYNNEI. Here the CDR3 DNA reads TGTGCCAGCAGCGGTAGCGGGGGGGCCGTAGAGACCCAGTACTTC. This translates into CASSGSGGAVETQYF.

The chain recombines TRBV20-1 with TRBJ2-5; D is possibly TRBD2 (5 bases). The V and J ends lost 0 bases and 12 bases respectively, with 17 bases between them. The CDR3 spans 13 residues. Germline V lookup: CDR1 DFQATT, CDR2 SNEGSKA (reference sequence). The CDR3 spells CSARDRSQDGEYF. CDR3 in DNA: TGCAGTGCTAGAGATCGGTCCCAGGACGGGGAGTACTTC.

This clonotype has at least ten counts. The gene calls are TRBV21-1 and TRBJ2-7. TRBV21-1 is designated a pseudogene. This CDR3 is built from 15 residues. The CDR3 here is CASSKEVIGVHEQYF. CDR3 nucleotide sequence: TGTGCCAGCAGCAAAGAGGTAATAGGGGTCCACGAGCAGTACTTC.

The chain uses TRBV20-1 and TRBJ2-5; no firm D call. Per the germline V gene, CDR1 is DFQATT and CDR2 is SNEGSKA (reference sequence). The CDR3 is 13 residues long. The V gene lost 1 base and the J gene lost 2 bases, with 8 bases spanning the gap. Here the CDR3 reads CSARAGRQETQYF. CDR3 coding DNA: TGCAGTGCTAGAGCCGGTCGACAAGAGACCCAGTACTTC.

This clonotype was found many times. The chain's CDR3 is CATRDRGSYNEQFF. The CDR3 region has the DNA TGTGCCACCCGGGACAGGGGTTCCTACAATGAGCAGTTCTTC. The rearrangement joins TRBV24-1 to TRBJ2-1; 10 positions agree with TRBD1. The CDR3 loop spans 14 amino acids. V lost 9 bases and J lost 1; bases outside the gene matches: 2. CDR1 and CDR2 (germline): KGHDR, SFDVKD.

The rearrangement joins TRBV7-3 to TRBJ2-3; possible D gene TRBD2, 6 bases. V dropped 5 bases and J dropped 6 bases, with 18 bases sitting between them. Germline-derived CDR1 and CDR2 are SGHTA and FQGTGA. The CDR3 is made up of 15 amino acids. CDR3 protein: CASSIVGGYLDTQYF. CDR3 coding DNA: TGTGCCAGCAGCATCGTCGGGGGATACCTTGATACGCAGTATTTT.

This clonotype was seen repeatedly, ten times or more. The rearrangement uses TRBV4-2 and TRBJ1-2; maybe TRBD1 (5 bases). Germline CDR1 LGHNA, CDR2 YNFKEQ. The CDR3 sequence is 15 residues long. V lost 2 bases and J 6 bases, leaving 16 bases between the germline ends. This CDR3 is CASSQRAGRSHGYTF. The CDR3 region has the DNA TGTGCCAGCAGCCAAAGGGCAGGGAGAAGCCATGGCTACACCTTC.

This clonotype was seen only a few times. A much larger clone lies a single base off, so this may be a read error. CDR3 sequence reads: CASSSGRQGAYGYTF. The CDR3 coding sequence is TGTGCCAGCAGTTCGGGTCGGCAGGGGGCCTATGGCTACACCTTC. The rearrangement uses TRBV12-3 or TRBV12-4 and TRBJ1-2; TRBD1 agrees at 8 bases. CDR3 length: 15 amino acids. The V and J ends lost 4 bases and 4 bases, in that order; junction bases with no gene match: 8.

This clonotype was recorded many times. The chain employs TRBV7-2 and TRBJ2-3; no clear D. CDR1 is SGHTA and CDR2 is FQGNSA in the germline V gene. The CDR3 contains 14 residues. The ends were cut back, 5 bases at V and 4 bases at J, with 13 bases in the middle. This chain's CDR3 is CASSRDHRADTQYF. DNA for the CDR3: TGTGCCAGCAGCCGAGACCACAGAGCAGATACGCAGTATTTT. Full variable domain (remainder filled in from reference TRBV7-2 and TRBJ2-3): GAGVSQSPSNKVTEKGKDVELRCDPISGHTALYWYRQSLGQGLEFLIYFQGNSAPDKSGLPSDRFSAERTGGSVSTLTIQRTQQEDSAVYLCASSRDHRADTQYFGPGTRLTVL.

V is TRBV2 and J is TRBJ2-1, with a tentative D call TRBD1 (5 bases). Per germline, CDR1 SNHLY and CDR2 FYNNEI. The V end lost 4 bases, the J end lost 4 bases, and 11 bases lay between the germline ends. This CDR3 has 14 residues. The CDR3 protein is CASSGRVGYNEQFF. CDR3 bases: TGTGCCAGCAGTGGCAGGGTCGGATACAATGAGCAGTTCTTC.

In this sample, this clonotype turned up a few times. This chain links TRBV5-6 with TRBJ1-5; D unresolved. CDR1 is SGHDT, CDR2 YYEEEE, per germline. V gave up 1 base and J gave up 3 bases, with 8 bases separating them. The CDR3 consists of 14 residues. The CDR3 nucleotides read TGTGCCAGCAGCTTGTACCAGTTCAATCAGCCCCAGCATTTT. This codes for CASSLYQFNQPQHF.

With regard to this clonotype: The junction differs from germline at one of its ends, possibly a read error. In nucleotides, the CDR3 is TGCGCCAGCAGCTTGGGTCATCCCACTCCTGAGGCTTTCTTT. Translated: CASSLGHPTPEAFF. The chain recombines TRBV5-1 with TRBJ1-1; D ambiguous. Germline CDR1 reads SGHRS; CDR2 reads YFSETQ. This CDR3 is built from 14 residues.

This clonotype appeared many times. The genes are TRBV4-2 and TRBJ2-5; 8 bases fit TRBD2. The V and J ends lost 0 bases and 3 bases, in that order; junction bases with no gene match: 3. Germline assignment: CDR1 LGHNA and CDR2 YNFKEQ. CDR3 size: 15 residues. This CDR3 is CASSQDELAEETQYF. The CDR3 DNA sequence: TGTGCCAGCAGCCAAGACGAACTAGCGGAAGAGACCCAGTACTTC.

This clonotype was seen at least ten times. This sequence may be a read error, since a much larger clone differs from it by one base. The chain uses TRBV20-1 and TRBJ2-7; D is perhaps TRBD2 (5 bases). CDR3 length: 15 residues. In germline, CDR1 is DFQATT, CDR2 SNEGSKA (reference sequence). Trimming took 5 bases from V and 7 from J, leaving 24 bases between them. The CDR3 DNA is TGCAGTGCTCGCCCCAGCGGACTCTCCTACAATGAGCAGTACTTC. It is translated as CSARPSGLSYNEQYF.